This passage covers 10 T cell receptor beta chains from one sample sequenced in a study of T-cell memory formation after mild COVID-19. TCRdb ran MiXCR on the 5' RACE reads and lists one entry per CDR3 protein. Among some 250,000 distinct CDR3 sequences listed, over 8.5% were seen once. Sequenced input: PBMCs or a T cell subset sorted from them (not recorded which). The receptors were gathered from a man aged 18 to 30 who had mild COVID-19 (a few samples of this study predate the infection). Cell type and time point are not known.

V is TRBV11-2 and J is TRBJ2-1; TRBD2 matches at 10 bases. The V gene's germline CDR1 is SGHAT and CDR2 FQNNGV. The V gene end was trimmed by 3 bases and the J gene end by 6 bases; junction bases not matched to a gene: 8. This CDR3 comprises 16 residues. CDR3 nucleotide sequence: TGTGCCAGCAGCTTTCCTCTAGCGGGGGTACGCAATGAGCAGTTCTTC. This sequence encodes CASSFPLAGVRNEQFF.

This clonotype came up a few times. The CDR3 region is CASSPGTPQDTQYF. The CDR3 DNA follows: TGCGCCAGCAGCCCCGGGACACCTCAGGATACGCAGTATTTT. The V gene is TRBV5-1, the J gene TRBJ2-3; D may be TRBD1 (6 bases). The germline CDR1 and CDR2 sequences are SGHRS and YFSETQ. Deletions cut 4 bases from V and 6 bases from J, with 15 bases between. CDR3 length: 14 residues.

V and J are TRBV7-2 and TRBJ2-3; perhaps TRBD2 as D (5 bases). Between the trimmed V and J ends, which lost 6 bases and 6 bases, there was a span of 13 bases. This CDR3 contains 13 residues. Germline CDR1 is SGHTA and CDR2 is FQGNSA. This CDR3 is CASSRDRSDTQYF. CDR3 nucleotides: TGTGCCAGCAGTCGGGATAGATCGGATACGCAGTATTTT.

This clonotype was detected a few times. The chain has TRBV7-6 and TRBJ1-2, with D tentatively TRBD1 (6 bases). Trimming left V 1 base short and J 4 bases short, with 16 bases between. CDR1 SGHVS and CDR2 FNYEAQ come from the germline V gene. This CDR3 has 16 amino acids. This CDR3 reads CASSLGWGRDGYGYTF. The DNA for the CDR3 is TGTGCCAGCAGCTTAGGATGGGGGCGCGACGGCTATGGCTACACCTTC. The full variable domain, completed using reference TRBV7-6 and TRBJ1-2, is GAGVSQSPRYKVTKRGQDVALRCDPISGHVSLYWYRQALGQGPEFLTYFNYEAQQDKSGLPNDRFSAERPEGSISTLTIQRTEQRDSAMYRCASSLGWGRDGYGYTFGSGTRLTVV.

The sample holds a few counts of this clonotype. The chain recombines TRBV11-1 with TRBJ2-1, with D hard to call. Trimming took 1 base from V and 6 from J, leaving 13 bases between them. Germline values: CDR1 SGHAT, CDR2 FQDESV (reference sequence). This CDR3 comprises 15 residues. The CDR3 is CASSLGVEAFNEQFF. The CDR3 region has the DNA TGTGCCAGCAGCTTAGGCGTTGAAGCGTTCAATGAGCAGTTCTTC.

This clonotype occurred many times. This rearrangement joins TRBV20-1 to TRBJ1-1; no clear D gene. In germline, CDR1 is DFQATT, CDR2 SNEGSKA (reference sequence). This CDR3 comprises 14 residues. Trimming stripped 0 bases from V and 0 bases from J, with 8 bases between. DNA of the CDR3: TGCAGTGCTAGAGAGCCCGGTTTGAACACTGAAGCTTTCTTT. It encodes CSAREPGLNTEAFF.

This clonotype came up a few times. The CDR3 nucleotides read TGTGCCAGTAGTATAGCTGAGGCTCATGGTGGGGTAACGCAGTATTTT. This gives the protein CASSIAEAHGGVTQYF. The genes are TRBV19 and TRBJ2-3; no reliable D call. V gave up 1 base and J gave up 9 bases, with 20 bases separating them. Per the germline V gene, CDR1 is LNHDA and CDR2 is SQIVND (reference sequence). The CDR3 sequence is 16 residues long.

This clonotype was seen at least ten times. This chain joins TRBV12-5 and TRBJ1-1; the D is unclear. V lost 3 bases to trimming and J lost 1 base, with 3 bases between them. CDR3 length equals 12 residues. The V gene's germline CDR1 is LGHNT and CDR2 FRNRAP. This chain's CDR3 is CASGLENTEAFF. The CDR3 bases are TGTGCTAGTGGTTTAGAGAACACTGAAGCTTTCTTT.

This clonotype has just one count. This CDR3 is CASSLDRLQETQYF. Here the CDR3 DNA reads TGTGCCAGCAGCTTAGATCGGCTGCAAGAGACCCAGTACTTC. J is TRBJ2-5 and V is TRBV7-2; no clear D gene. Germline V gives CDR1 SGHTA, CDR2 FQGNSA. The V gene lost 1 base and the J gene lost 2 bases, with 8 bases spanning the gap. This CDR3 spans 14 amino acids.

J is TRBJ2-6 and V is TRBV5-1; 8 bases line up with TRBD1. With V trimmed by 4 bases and J by 0 bases, 6 bases remained unmatched. The CDR3 totals 17 residues. CDR1 SGHRS and CDR2 YFSETQ come from the germline V gene. This CDR3 reads CASSLPGQASGANVLTF. The DNA for the CDR3 is TGCGCCAGCAGCCTCCCGGGACAGGCCTCTGGGGCCAACGTCCTGACTTTC.